This TCR beta chain was documented in a study of metastatic and nonmetastatic thyroid tumors. TCRdb re-called the PCR reads with MiXCR. This table holds more than 25,000 clones, 20% to 30% found once. Thyroid surgery took place with no prior treatment in any patient. The CDR3 is 11 residues long. Trimming cost V 7 bases and J 11 bases; bases outside gene matches: 10. The V gene's germline CDR1 is SQVTM and CDR2 ANQGSEA. This clone was observed a few times. The sequence was collected from a female donor with papillary thyroid cancer or a benign thyroid nodule (not recorded which). Some clones in this sample may be carry-over from other donors' samples. V is TRBV29-1 and J is TRBJ1-1; 7 nucleotides agree with TRBD1. Sample: blood. The CDR3 DNA is TGCAGCGCGTTAACAGGGGCATCGGCTTTCTTT. Protein: CSALTGASAFF.